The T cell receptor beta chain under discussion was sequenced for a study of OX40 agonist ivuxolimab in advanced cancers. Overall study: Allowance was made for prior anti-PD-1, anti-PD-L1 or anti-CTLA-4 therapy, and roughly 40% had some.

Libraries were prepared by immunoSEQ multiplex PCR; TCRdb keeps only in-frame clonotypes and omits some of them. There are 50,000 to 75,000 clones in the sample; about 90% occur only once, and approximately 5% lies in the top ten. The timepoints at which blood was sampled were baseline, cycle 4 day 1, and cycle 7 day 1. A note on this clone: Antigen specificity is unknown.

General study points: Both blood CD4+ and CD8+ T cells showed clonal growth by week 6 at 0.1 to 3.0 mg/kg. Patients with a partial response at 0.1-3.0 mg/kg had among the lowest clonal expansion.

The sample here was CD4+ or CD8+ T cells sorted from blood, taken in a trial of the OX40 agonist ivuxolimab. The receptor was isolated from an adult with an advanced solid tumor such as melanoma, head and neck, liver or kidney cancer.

CDR3 nucleotide sequence: TGTGCCAGCAGTTGGGGGAACACTGAAGCTTTCTTT. Residues: CASSWGNTEAFF. The chain is built from TRBV27 and TRBJ1-1, with D unresolved. The germline V gene has CDR1 MNHEY and CDR2 SMNVEV (reference sequence). V was clipped by 4 bases and J by 1 base, with 4 bases between them. The CDR3 totals 12 residues.